A single sample gave rise to the 12 T cell receptor beta chains below, sequenced in a study of cytomegalovirus exposure and HLA in healthy donors. PCR amplification relied on 60 Vbeta primers (plus 13 Jbeta primers). Using immunoSEQ multiplex PCR, the repertoire was profiled, and TCRdb retains in-frame clones only, with some absent. Here the sample spans around 200,000 clones, 79% being singletons. Sequences were obtained from PBMCs. The receptors stem from a woman in her fifties or sixties in good health and CMV-seronegative.

The V gene is TRBV7-9, the J gene TRBJ2-3; 7 positions match TRBD1. The germline gives CDR1 SEHNR, CDR2 FQNEAQ (reference sequence). The CDR3 is 14 amino acids. V lost 4 bases and J lost 2; bases outside the gene matches: 3. The CDR3 DNA reads as TGTGCCAGCAGCTCCGGGACAGTCACAGATACGCAGTATTTT. Translation: CASSSGTVTDTQYF.

The chain couples TRBV7-2 to TRBJ2-7, with D possibly TRBD1 on 7 matching bases. Germline assignment: CDR1 SGHTA and CDR2 FQGNSA. CDR3 size: 15 residues. Trimming cost V 5 bases and J 10 bases, with 24 bases left between them. The CDR3 here is CASSAGTVGQGGQYF. Here the CDR3 DNA reads TGTGCCAGCAGCGCCGGGACAGTGGGCCAGGGGGGTCAGTACTTC.

J is TRBJ1-5 and V is TRBV6-4, with a tentative D call TRBD1 (6 bases). The V gene's germline CDR1 is MRHNA and CDR2 SNTAGT. V shed 4 bases and J shed 2 bases, with 9 bases lying between them. The CDR3 runs 14 residues. CDR3 loop: CASSVGGGNQPQHF. As DNA, the CDR3 is TGTGCCAGCAGTGTAGGGGGAGGCAATCAGCCCCAGCATTTT.

The rearrangement joins TRBV18 to TRBJ2-3; TRBD2 matches at 8 bases. CDR1 KGHSH and CDR2 LQKENI come from the germline V gene. The CDR3 length is 16 residues. Unmatched junction bases numbered 9, after V lost 3 bases and J lost 4 bases. CDR3 sequence (DNA): TGTGCCAGCTCACCCAGCGGGACTAGGGACGCAGATACGCAGTATTTT. Its translation is CASSPSGTRDADTQYF.

This clone was counted a single time. V usage is TRBV2 and J usage is TRBJ1-6; 9 nucleotides match TRBD1. CDR3 length: 16 amino acids. Trimming removed 7 bases from V and 10 bases from J; junction bases left unmatched: 14. From germline, CDR1 is SNHLY and CDR2 FYNNEI. The CDR3: CASTPPRQGEVSPLHF. The CDR3 coding sequence is TGTGCCAGCACCCCCCCGCGACAGGGGGAAGTATCACCCCTCCACTTT.

Concerning this clone itself: Different DNA sequences within this sample yield the same CDR3. The chain joins TRBV28 to TRBJ1-4; D is ambiguous. Germline V CDR1 and CDR2: MDHEN, SYDVKM. The germline V and J ends were trimmed by 5 bases and 7 bases, with 17 bases remaining between them. The CDR3 has 15 residues. CDR3 DNA sequence: TGTGCCAGCAGTCCCCTTGGGGTAGGAGGTGAAAAACTGTTTTTT. The encoded protein is CASSPLGVGGEKLFF.

This chain joins TRBV20-1 and TRBJ1-1; maybe TRBD1 (6 bases). Per the germline V gene, CDR1 is DFQATT and CDR2 is SNEGSKA (reference sequence). V shed 5 bases and J shed 5 bases, with 6 bases lying between them. The CDR3 spans 10 residues. CDR3: CSAQGTEAFF. In DNA form, the CDR3 reads TGCAGTGCTCAGGGGACTGAAGCTTTCTTT.

This clone was found once. The chain carries TRBV11-2 and TRBJ2-3; perhaps TRBD2 as D (5 bases). In germline, CDR1 is SGHAT, CDR2 FQNNGV. Trimming removed 4 bases at V and 0 bases at J, with 14 bases between. The CDR3 is 16 amino acids. This CDR3 reads CASSSGGLASTDTQYF. Written as DNA, the CDR3 is TGTGCCAGCAGCTCTGGCGGGTTAGCGAGCACAGATACGCAGTATTTT.

V and J are TRBV10-3 and TRBJ2-3, with 13 bases identical to TRBD2. The germline V gene has CDR1 ENHRY and CDR2 SYGVKD. This CDR3 spans 15 amino acids. Trimming cost V 10 bases and J 3 bases; bases outside gene matches: 7. The CDR3 DNA follows: TGTGCCACCCAGGGACTAGCGGGAATTACAGATACGCAGTATTTT. Its protein product is CATQGLAGITDTQYF.

The chain links TRBV6-4 to TRBJ2-3; D is perhaps TRBD1 (5 bases). This CDR3 is 13 amino acids long. Trimming cost V 3 bases and J 5 bases, with 9 bases left between them. Germline CDR1 MRHNA, CDR2 SNTAGT. CDR3 amino acids: CASSESRVDTQYF. The CDR3 DNA reads TGTGCCAGCAGTGAGTCCAGGGTAGATACGCAGTATTTT.

The chain links TRBV10-3 to TRBJ1-6; TRBD1 is a possible D gene (5 bases). With 4 bases removed from V and 2 bases from J, the gap between germline ends came to 9 bases. Germline V CDR1 and CDR2: ENHRY, SYGVKD. This CDR3 contains 15 residues. CDR3 nucleotides: TGTGCCATCAGTGCTGACAGTACCTATAATTCACCCCTCCACTTT. As protein: CAISADSTYNSPLHF.

A word on this clone: The junction shows a germline mismatch at one end, possibly a read error. V is TRBV7-9 and J is TRBJ2-3; 9 bases agree with TRBD2. The CDR3 is made up of 15 amino acids. The germline CDR1 and CDR2 sequences are SEHNR and FQNEAQ (reference sequence). CDR3 DNA: TGTTCCAGCAGCTTCGGGACTAGCACCACAGATACGCAGTATTTT. This sequence encodes CSSSFGTSTTDTQYF.